The 4 T cell receptor beta chains listed next were all sequenced from one sample in a study of OX40 agonist ivuxolimab in advanced cancers. Method: immunoSEQ multiplex PCR; TCRdb's copy keeps in-frame clones and lacks some. The table has approximately 74,000 clones, 60% to 85% seen once. The starting material was CD4+ or CD8+ T cells sorted from blood, obtained in a trial of the OX40 agonist ivuxolimab. These receptors all stem from an adult with an advanced solid tumor such as melanoma, head and neck, liver or kidney cancer.

V gene TRBV6-6 combines with J gene TRBJ1-2, with a possible D match to TRBD1 (5 bases). The CDR3 has 15 amino acids. Germline CDR1 and CDR2: MNHNY and SVGAGI (reference sequence). V lost 0 bases and J lost 7, with 15 bases in between. The CDR3 nucleotides read TGTGCCAGCAGTTACTCGGGACCCGGCTACGGTGGCTACACCTTC. This translates into CASSYSGPGYGGYTF.

The V gene is TRBV2, the J gene TRBJ2-7; 11 bases agree with TRBD2. Germline V gene data show CDR1 as SNHLY and CDR2 as FYNNEI. The CDR3 runs to 14 residues. Trimming at V came to 6 bases and at J to 6 bases, leaving 7 bases not matched to a gene. The CDR3 bases are TGTGCCAGCAGGGTAGCGGGGGGGCCTGGCGAGCAGTACTTC. It specifies CASRVAGGPGEQYF.

The chain combines TRBV11-3 with TRBJ2-2, with 9 bases fitting TRBD1. Germline assignment: CDR1 SGHNT and CDR2 YENEEA. The CDR3 extends over 15 amino acids. The V gene end was trimmed by 3 bases and the J gene end by 1 base; junction bases not matched to a gene: 0. CDR3 bases: TGTGCCAGCAGCTTGGGACAGGGGAACACCGGGGAGCTGTTTTTT. Translating it yields CASSLGQGNTGELFF.

The V and J genes are TRBV18 and TRBJ2-7; 10 nucleotides agree with TRBD2. CDR1 KGHSH and CDR2 LQKENI come from the germline V gene. CDR3 size: 15 residues. V dropped 3 bases and J dropped 3; count of bases not matched to a gene: 5. CDR3 sequence (DNA): TGTGCCAGCTCACCGAGCGGGAGGGCCCACTACGAGCAGTACTTC. It encodes CASSPSGRAHYEQYF.